This T cell receptor (beta chain) was retrieved from a study of T cell responses to AZD1222 COVID-19 vaccine. As regards this clone: Its antigen remains unknown.

TCRdb's table, derived via immunoSEQ multiplex PCR, lists solely in-frame clones and lacks some. Of 150,000 or so clones listed, approximately 90% are singletons. It was second doses at about 4 or about 12 weeks that were pooled. Germline V gives CDR1 MGHRA, CDR2 YSYEKL. This CDR3 is 18 amino acids long. After removal of 1 base from V and 7 bases from J, the junction contained 14 bases not matched to a gene. Regarding the study as a whole: Among vaccine-associated CD4 TCRs, coverage spanned spike, with dominance at 160-218 and 743-854. Clonal diversity may have been underestimated in mostly white British donors. Repertoires in all cases were sampled only once the peak T cell response had passed.

The TCR was taken from an adult who received the AZD1222 COVID-19 vaccine. The sample was peripheral blood, taken 28 days after the second AZD1222 dose. The chain joins TRBV4-1 to TRBJ2-1; 9 bases agree with TRBD2. As DNA, the CDR3 is TGCGCCAGCAGCCAAGCCTTCTATAGTAGCGGGAGTTCTAATGAGCAGTTCTTC. Translation gives CASSQAFYSSGSSNEQFF.